This paragraph covers one TCR beta chain sequence. The sample originates from a study of T cells in Graves' hyperthyroidism and ophthalmopathy. Study-wide context: Peripheral blood was secured at the point of initial diagnosis, before any treatment.

Clinical symptoms, serum thyroxine, TRAb, thyroid ultrasound and orbital computed tomography informed diagnoses. V dropped 4 bases and J dropped 0; count of bases not matched to a gene: 4. Germline V gives CDR1 LNHDA, CDR2 SQIVND (reference sequence). The length of the CDR3 is 17 residues. Regions amplified from RNA transcripts were the TCR beta CDR3 regions. First-round RT-PCR targeting the TCR CDR3 was performed with the HTBI primer set. Via MiXCR, TCRdb re-called the multiplex PCR reads, giving one row per CDR3 protein. This sample has about 340,000 distinct CDR3 sequences, with over 20% found just once.

The sequenced sample was blood. V and J are TRBV19 and TRBJ2-2; 11 positions match TRBD2. This clonotype was obtained from a woman aged 45-65 years with Graves' hyperthyroidism. CDR3 in amino acids: CASSTLTSGANTGELFF. As DNA, the CDR3 is TGTGCCAGTAGTACTCTGACTAGCGGGGCGAACACCGGGGAGCTGTTTTTT.